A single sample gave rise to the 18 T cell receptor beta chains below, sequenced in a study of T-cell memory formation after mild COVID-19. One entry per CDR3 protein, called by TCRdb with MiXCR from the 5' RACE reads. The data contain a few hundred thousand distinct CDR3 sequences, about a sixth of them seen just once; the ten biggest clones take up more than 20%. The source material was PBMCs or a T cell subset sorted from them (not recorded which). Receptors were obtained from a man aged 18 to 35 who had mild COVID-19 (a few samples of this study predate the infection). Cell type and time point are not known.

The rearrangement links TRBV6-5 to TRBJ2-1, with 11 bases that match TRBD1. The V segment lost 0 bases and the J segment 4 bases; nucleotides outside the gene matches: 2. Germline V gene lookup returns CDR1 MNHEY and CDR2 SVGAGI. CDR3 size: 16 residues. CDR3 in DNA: TGTGCCAGCAGTTACTCCGGGACAGGGGGTTACAATGAGCAGTTCTTC. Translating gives CASSYSGTGGYNEQFF.

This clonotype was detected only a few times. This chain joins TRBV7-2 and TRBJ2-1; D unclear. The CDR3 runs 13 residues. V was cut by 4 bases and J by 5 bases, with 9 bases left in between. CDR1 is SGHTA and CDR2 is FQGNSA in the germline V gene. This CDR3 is CASSSQLDNEQFF. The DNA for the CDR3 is TGTGCCAGCAGCTCCCAACTGGACAATGAGCAGTTCTTC.

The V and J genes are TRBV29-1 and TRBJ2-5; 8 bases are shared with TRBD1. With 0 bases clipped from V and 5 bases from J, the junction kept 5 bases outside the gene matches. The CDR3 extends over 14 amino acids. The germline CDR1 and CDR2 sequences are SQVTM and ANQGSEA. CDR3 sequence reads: CSVEDQGALETQYF. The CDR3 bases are TGCAGCGTTGAAGATCAGGGGGCCTTGGAGACCCAGTACTTC.

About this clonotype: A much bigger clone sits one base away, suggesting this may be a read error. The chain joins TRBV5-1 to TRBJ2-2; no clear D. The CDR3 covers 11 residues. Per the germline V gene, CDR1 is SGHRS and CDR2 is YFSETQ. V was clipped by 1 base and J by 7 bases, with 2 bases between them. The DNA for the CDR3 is TGCGCCAGCAGCTTGCTCGGGGAGCTGTTTTTT. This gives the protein CASSLLGELFF.

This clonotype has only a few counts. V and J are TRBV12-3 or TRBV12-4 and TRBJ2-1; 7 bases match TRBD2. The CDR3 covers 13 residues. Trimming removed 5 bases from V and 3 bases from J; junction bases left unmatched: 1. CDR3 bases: TGTGCCAGCAGTCGGGGGGTCTACAATGAGCAGTTCTTC. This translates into CASSRGVYNEQFF.

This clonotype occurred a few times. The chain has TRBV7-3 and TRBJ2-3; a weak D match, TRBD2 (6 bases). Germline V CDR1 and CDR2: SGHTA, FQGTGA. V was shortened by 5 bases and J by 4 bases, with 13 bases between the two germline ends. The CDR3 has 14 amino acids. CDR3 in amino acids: CASSDGGGPDTQYF. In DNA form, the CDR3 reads TGTGCCAGCAGCGACGGGGGAGGCCCAGATACGCAGTATTTT.

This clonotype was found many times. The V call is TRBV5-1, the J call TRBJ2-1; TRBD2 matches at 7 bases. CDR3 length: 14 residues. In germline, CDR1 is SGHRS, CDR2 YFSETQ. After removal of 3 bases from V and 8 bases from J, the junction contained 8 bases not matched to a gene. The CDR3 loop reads CASSYERRGDEQFF. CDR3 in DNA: TGCGCCAGCAGCTATGAGCGCCGGGGGGATGAGCAGTTCTTC.

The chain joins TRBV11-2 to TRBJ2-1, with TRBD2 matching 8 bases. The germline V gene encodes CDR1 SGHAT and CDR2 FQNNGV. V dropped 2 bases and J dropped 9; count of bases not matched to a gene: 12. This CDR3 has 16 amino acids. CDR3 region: CASSLQDGGAAFEQFF. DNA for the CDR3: TGTGCCAGCAGCTTACAGGACGGGGGGGCCGCCTTTGAGCAGTTCTTC. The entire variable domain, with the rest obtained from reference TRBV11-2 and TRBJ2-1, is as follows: EAGVAQSPRYKIIEKRQSVAFWCNPISGHATLYWYQQILGQGPKLLIQFQNNGVVDDSQLPKDRFSAERLKGVDSTLKIQPAKLEDSAVYLCASSLQDGGAAFEQFFGPGTRLTVL.

In nucleotides, the CDR3 is TGTGCCAGTAGTACGCAGGGGGGGACCCAGCATTTT. As protein: CASSTQGGTQHF. The gene calls are TRBV19 and TRBJ1-5; 7 positions agree with TRBD1. Unmatched junction bases numbered 5, after V lost 4 bases and J lost 11 bases. CDR1 LNHDA and CDR2 SQIVND come from the germline V gene (reference sequence). The CDR3 runs 12 residues.

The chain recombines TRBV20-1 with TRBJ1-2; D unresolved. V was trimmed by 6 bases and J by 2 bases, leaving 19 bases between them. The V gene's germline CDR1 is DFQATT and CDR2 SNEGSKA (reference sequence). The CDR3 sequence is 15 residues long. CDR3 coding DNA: TGCAGTGCCAAACTCCTTCGTCGAACCAACTATGGCTACACCTTC. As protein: CSAKLLRRTNYGYTF.

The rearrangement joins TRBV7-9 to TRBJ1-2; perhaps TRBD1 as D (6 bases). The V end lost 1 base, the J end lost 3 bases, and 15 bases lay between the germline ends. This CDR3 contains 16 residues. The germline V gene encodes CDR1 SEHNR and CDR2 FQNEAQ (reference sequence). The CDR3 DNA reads TGTGCCAGCAGCTTAGGGTCAGGGGCGAGGGACTATGGCTACACCTTC. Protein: CASSLGSGARDYGYTF.

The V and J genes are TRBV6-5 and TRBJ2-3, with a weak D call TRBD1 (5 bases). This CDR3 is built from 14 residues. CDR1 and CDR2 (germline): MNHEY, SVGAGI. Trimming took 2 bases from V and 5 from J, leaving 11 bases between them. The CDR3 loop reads CASSYDRDGDTQYF. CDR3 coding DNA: TGTGCCAGCAGTTACGACAGAGACGGAGATACGCAGTATTTT.

The CDR3 is CASSQDFRDTEAFF. The DNA of the CDR3 is TGTGCCAGCAGCCAAGATTTCCGGGACACTGAAGCTTTCTTT. The chain recombines TRBV3-1 with TRBJ1-1; no reliable D call. Germline lookup yields CDR1 LGHDT and CDR2 YNNKEL (reference sequence). V was cut by 0 bases and J by 3 bases, with 8 bases left in between. CDR3 length: 14 residues.

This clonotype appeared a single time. The CDR3 nucleotides are TGTGCCAGCAGTAACCCAGGACATGGGGGGGAGACCCAGTACTTC. The encoded protein is CASSNPGHGGETQYF. The gene calls are TRBV6-6 and TRBJ2-5; TRBD2 might be the D (6 bases). The germline gives CDR1 MNHNY, CDR2 SVGAGI (reference sequence). The V end lost 5 bases, the J end lost 5 bases, and 18 bases lay between the germline ends. The length of the CDR3 is 15 residues.

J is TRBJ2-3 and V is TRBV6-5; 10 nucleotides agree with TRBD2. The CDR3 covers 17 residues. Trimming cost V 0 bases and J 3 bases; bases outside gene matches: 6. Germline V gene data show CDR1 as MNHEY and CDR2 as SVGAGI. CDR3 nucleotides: TGTGCCAGCAGTTACTCGATAGGGACTAGCGCAACAGATACGCAGTATTTT. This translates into CASSYSIGTSATDTQYF.

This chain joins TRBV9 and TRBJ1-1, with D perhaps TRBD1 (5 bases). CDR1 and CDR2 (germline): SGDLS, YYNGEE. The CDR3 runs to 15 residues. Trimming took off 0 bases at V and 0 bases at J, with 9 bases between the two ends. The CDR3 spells CASSVGRQMNTEAFF. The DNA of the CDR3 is TGTGCCAGCAGCGTAGGGAGACAGATGAACACTGAAGCTTTCTTT. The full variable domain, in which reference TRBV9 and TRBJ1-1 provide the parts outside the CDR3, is DSGVTQTPKHLITATGQRVTLRCSPRSGDLSVYWYQQSLDQGLQFLIQYYNGEERAKGNILERFSAQQFPDLHSELNLSSLELGDSALYFCASSVGRQMNTEAFFGQGTRLTVV.

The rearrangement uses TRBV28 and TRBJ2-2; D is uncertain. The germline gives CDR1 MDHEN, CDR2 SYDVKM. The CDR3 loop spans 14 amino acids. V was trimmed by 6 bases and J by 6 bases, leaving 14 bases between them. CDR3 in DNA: TGTGCCAGCAGCCCTACCCAACGGGCCGGGGAGCTGTTTTTT. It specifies CASSPTQRAGELFF.

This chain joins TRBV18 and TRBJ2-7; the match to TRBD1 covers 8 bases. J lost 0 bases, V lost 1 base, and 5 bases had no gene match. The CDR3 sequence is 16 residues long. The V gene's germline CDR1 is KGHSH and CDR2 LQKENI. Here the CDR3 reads CASSPQGQVSSYEQYF. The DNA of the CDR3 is TGTGCCAGCTCACCACAGGGACAGGTGAGCTCCTACGAGCAGTACTTC.